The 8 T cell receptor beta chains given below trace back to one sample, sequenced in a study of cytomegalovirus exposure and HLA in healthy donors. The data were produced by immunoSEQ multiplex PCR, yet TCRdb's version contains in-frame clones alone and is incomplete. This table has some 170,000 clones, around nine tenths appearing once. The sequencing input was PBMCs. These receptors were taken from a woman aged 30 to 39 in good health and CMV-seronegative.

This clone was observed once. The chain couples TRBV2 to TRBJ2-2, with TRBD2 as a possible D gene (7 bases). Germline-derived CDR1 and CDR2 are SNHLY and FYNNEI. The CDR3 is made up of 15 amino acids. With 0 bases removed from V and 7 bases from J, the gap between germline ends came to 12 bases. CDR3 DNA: TGTGCCAGCAGTGAAGCGGGGGGGCAGAACGGGGAGCTGTTTTTT. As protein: CASSEAGGQNGELFF.

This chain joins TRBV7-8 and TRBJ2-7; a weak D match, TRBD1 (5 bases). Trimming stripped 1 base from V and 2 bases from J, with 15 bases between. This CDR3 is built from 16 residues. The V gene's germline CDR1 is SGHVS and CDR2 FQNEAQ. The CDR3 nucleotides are TGTGCCAGCAGCTTAGACTCAGGGCTTGAAGCCTACGAGCAGTACTTC. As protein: CASSLDSGLEAYEQYF.

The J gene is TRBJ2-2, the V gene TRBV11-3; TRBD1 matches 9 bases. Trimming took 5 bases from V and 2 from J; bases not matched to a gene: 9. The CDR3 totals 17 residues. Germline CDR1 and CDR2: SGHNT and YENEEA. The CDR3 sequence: CASSPRGTGINTGELFF. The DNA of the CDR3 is TGTGCCAGCAGCCCGCGGGGGACAGGGATTAACACCGGGGAGCTGTTTTTT.

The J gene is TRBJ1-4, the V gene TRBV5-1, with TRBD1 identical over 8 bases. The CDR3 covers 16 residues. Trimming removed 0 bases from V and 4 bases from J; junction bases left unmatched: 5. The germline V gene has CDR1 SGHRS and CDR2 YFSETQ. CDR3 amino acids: CASSLVTGGLNEKLFF. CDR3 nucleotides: TGCGCCAGCAGCTTGGTCACAGGGGGTCTTAATGAAAAACTGTTTTTT.

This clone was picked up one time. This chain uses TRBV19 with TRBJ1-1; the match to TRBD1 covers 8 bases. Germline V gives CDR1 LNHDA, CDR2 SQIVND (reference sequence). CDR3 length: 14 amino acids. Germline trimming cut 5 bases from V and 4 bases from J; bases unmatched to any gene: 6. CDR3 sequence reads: CASSLGQGFTEAFF. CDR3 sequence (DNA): TGTGCCAGTAGTCTAGGACAGGGTTTCACTGAAGCTTTCTTT. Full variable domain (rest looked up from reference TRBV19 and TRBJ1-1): DGGITQSPKYLFRKEGQNVTLSCEQNLNHDAMYWYRQDPGQGLRLIYYSQIVNDFQKGDIAEGYSVSREKKESFPLTVTSAQKNPTAFYLCASSLGQGFTEAFFGQGTRLTVV.

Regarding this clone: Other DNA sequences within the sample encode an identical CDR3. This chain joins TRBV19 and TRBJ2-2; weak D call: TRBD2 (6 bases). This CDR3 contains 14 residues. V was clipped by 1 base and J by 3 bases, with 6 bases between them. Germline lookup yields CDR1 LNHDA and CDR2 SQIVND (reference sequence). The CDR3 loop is CASSIAGDTGELFF. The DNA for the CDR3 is TGTGCCAGTAGTATAGCGGGGGACACCGGGGAGCTGTTTTTT.

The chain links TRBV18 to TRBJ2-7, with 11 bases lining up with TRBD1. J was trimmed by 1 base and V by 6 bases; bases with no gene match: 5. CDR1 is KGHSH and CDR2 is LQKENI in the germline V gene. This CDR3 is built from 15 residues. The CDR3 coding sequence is TGTGCCAGCTCTCCCGGGACAGGGGGATCCTACGAGCAGTACTTC. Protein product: CASSPGTGGSYEQYF.

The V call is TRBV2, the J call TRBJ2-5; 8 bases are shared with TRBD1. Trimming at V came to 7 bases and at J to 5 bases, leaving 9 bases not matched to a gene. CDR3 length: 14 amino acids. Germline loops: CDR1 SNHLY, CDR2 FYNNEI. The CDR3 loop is CASIPQGAMETQYF. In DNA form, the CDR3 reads TGTGCCAGCATCCCCCAGGGGGCGATGGAGACCCAGTACTTC. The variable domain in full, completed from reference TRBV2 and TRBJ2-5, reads EPEVTQTPSHQVTQMGQEVILRCVPISNHLYFYWYRQILGQKVEFLVSFYNNEISEKSEIFDDQFSVERPDGSNFTLKIRSTKLEDSAMYFCASIPQGAMETQYFGPGTRLLVL.